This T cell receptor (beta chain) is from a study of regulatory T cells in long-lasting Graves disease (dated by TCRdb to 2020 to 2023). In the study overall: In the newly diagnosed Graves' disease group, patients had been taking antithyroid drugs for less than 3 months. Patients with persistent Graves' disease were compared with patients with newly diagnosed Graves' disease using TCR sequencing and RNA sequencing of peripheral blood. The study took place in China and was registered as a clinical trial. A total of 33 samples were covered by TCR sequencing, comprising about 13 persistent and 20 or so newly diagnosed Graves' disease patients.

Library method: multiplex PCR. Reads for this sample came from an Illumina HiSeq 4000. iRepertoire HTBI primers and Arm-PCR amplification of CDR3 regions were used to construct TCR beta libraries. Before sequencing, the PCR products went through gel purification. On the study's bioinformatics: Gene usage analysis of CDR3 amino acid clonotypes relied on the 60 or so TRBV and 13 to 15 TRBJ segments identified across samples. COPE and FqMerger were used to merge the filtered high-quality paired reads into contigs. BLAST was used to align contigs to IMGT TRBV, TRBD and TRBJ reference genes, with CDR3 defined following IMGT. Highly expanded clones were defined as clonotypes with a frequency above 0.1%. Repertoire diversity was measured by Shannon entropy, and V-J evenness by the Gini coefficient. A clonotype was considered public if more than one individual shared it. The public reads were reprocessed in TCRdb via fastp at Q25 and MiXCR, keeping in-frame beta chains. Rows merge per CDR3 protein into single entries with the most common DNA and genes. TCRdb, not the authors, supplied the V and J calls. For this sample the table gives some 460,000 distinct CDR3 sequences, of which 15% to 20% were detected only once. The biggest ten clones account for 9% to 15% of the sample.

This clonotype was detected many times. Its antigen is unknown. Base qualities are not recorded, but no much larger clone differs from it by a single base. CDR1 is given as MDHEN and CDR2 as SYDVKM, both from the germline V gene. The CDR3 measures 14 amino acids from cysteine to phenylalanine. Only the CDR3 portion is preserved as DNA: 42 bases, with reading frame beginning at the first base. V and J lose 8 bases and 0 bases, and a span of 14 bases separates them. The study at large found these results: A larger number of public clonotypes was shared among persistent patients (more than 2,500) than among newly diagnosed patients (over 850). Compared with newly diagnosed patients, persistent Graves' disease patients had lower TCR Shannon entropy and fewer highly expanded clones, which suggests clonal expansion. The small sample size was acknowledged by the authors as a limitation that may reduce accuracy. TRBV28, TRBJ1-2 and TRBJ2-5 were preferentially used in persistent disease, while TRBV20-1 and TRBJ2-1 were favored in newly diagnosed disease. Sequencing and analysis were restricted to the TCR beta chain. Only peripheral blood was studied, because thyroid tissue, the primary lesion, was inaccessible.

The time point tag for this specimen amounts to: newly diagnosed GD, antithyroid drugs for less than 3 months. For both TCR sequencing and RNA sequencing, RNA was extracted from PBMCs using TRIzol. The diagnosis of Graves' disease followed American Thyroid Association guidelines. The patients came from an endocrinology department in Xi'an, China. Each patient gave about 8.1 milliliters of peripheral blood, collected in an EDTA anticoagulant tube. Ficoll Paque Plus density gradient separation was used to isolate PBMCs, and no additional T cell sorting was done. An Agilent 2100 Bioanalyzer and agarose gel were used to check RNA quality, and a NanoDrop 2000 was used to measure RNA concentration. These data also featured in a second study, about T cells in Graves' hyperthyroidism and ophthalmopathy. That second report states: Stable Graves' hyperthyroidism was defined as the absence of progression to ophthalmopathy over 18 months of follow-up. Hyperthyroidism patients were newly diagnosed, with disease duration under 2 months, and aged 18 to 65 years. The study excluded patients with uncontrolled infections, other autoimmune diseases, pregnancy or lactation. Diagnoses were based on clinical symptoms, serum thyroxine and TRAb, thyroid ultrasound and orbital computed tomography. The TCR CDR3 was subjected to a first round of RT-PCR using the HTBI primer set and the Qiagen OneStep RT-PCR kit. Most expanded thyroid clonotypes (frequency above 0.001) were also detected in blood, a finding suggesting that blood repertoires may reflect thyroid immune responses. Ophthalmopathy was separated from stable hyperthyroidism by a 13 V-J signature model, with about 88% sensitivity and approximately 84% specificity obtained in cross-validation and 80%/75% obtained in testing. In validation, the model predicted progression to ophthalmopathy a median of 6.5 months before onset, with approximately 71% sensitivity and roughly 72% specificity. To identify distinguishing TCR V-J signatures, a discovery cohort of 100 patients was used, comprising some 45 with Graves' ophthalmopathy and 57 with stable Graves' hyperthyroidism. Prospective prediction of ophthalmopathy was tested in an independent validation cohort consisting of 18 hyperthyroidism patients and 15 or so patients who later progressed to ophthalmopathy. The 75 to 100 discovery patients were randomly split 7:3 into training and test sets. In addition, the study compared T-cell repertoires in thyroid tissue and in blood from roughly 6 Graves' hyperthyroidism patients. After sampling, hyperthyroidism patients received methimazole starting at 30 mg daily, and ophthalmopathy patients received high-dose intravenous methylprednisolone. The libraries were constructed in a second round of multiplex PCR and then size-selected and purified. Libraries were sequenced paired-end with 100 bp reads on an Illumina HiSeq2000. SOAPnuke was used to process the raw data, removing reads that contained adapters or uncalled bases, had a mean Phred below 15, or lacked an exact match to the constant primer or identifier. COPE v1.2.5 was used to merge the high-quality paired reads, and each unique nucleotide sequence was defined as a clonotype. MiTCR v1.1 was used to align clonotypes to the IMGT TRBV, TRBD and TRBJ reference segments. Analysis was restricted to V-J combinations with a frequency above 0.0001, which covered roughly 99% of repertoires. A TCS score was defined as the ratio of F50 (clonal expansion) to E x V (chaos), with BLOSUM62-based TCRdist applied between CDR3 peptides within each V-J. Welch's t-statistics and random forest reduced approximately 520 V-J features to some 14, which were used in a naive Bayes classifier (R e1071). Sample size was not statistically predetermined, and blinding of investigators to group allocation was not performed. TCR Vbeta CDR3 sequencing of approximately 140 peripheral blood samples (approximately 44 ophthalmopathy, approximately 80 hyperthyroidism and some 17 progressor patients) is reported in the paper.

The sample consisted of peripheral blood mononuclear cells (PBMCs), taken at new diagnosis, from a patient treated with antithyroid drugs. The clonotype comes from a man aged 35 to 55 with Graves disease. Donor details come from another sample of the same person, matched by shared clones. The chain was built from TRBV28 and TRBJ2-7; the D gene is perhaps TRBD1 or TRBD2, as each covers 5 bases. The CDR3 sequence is CASRGAGVSYEQYF. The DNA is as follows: TGTGCCAGCCGTGGGGCGGGTGTCTCCTACGAGCAGTACTTC.